This T cell receptor beta chain derives from a study of Ad26.COV2.S vaccination and SARS-CoV-2 variants. This CDR3 comprises 14 residues. J gave up 1 base and V 8 bases, and 9 bases lay outside the gene matches. Germline CDR1 and CDR2: SQVTM and ANQGSEA. The repertoire was sequenced with immunoSEQ multiplex PCR; TCRdb's copy has only in-frame clones and lacks some. The profile shows roughly 300,000 clones, about 89% of them singletons. As to treatment: some 20 received Ad26.COV2.S at low or high dose, single or two shots; about five received placebo; per-sample allocation not given. Vaccine and placebo recipients were sampled on day 63 after the first injection.

The source material was peripheral blood, sampled in a trial of Ad26.COV2.S vaccine versus placebo. The chain carries TRBV29-1 and TRBJ2-3; 7 bases agree with TRBD2. This TCR derives from a person between 18 and 65 years old who received the Ad26.COV2.S COVID-19 vaccine or a placebo. The CDR3 DNA sequence: TGCAGCACCCGGGACTACTGGGGCACAGATACGCAGTATTTT. It specifies CSTRDYWGTDTQYF.